The clone carrying this TCR beta chain has just a few counts. Antigen specificity is unknown. This CDR3 is 15 amino acids long. CDR1 is MNHEY, CDR2 SMNVEV, per germline (reference sequence). The V gene end was trimmed by 3 bases and the J gene end by 0 bases; junction bases not matched to a gene: 2. A second PCR, run for roughly 7 to 11 cycles, used a sample-barcoded 5' primer plus a J-beta primer mix. Each cDNA molecule, via a template-switch adaptor with 12 random nucleotides, was tagged. Each CDR3 protein gets one entry after TCRdb re-called the 5' RACE reads with MiXCR. The sample records about 1,600,000 distinct CDR3 sequences, around two fifths being singletons. This sample is part of a study of blood T cells in healthy people across ages. Study findings and constraints: Conclusively comparing naive with antigen-experienced cells was impossible with unsorted PBMCs. Naive CD4+ cells and diversity were both higher in long-lived donors than in aged donors.

For every donor, a draw yielded around 10 milliliters of peripheral blood. The chain combines TRBV27 with TRBJ2-3; TRBD1 matches at 8 bases. The sequenced sample was blood. The receptor was isolated from a woman younger than 35 in good health. CDR3 region: CASSFRDRSTDTQYF. The DNA for the CDR3 is TGTGCCAGCAGTTTCCGGGACAGGAGCACAGATACGCAGTATTTT.